Ten or more counts support the clone carrying this TCR beta chain. The antigen is undetermined. The data are from a study of T cells after yellow fever vaccination. Study as a whole: SMART-Seq v4 Ultra Low Input served to prepare low-cell-number fractions.

TCRdb processed the 5' RACE reads anew with MiXCR; each CDR3 protein has one entry. Of approximately 350,000 distinct CDR3 sequences detected, about 9.9% appear once; the ten largest clones hold roughly 18%. Study results and limitations: The appearance of a small share of clonotypes in both CD4 and CD8 compartments was observed. Most primary-vaccination clones recurred post-booster (roughly 96% CD4, 85% to 90% CD8). Abundant clonotypes from the bulk population could have been carried over as contaminants into FACS-sorted repertoires.

V was shortened by 4 bases and J by 8 bases, with 9 bases between the two germline ends. CDR1 SGHNT and CDR2 YYREEE come from the germline V gene (reference sequence). CDR3 size: 11 residues. This sample comprised PBMCs, obtained on the day of the first yellow fever vaccination. The chain has TRBV5-4 and TRBJ1-2; perhaps TRBD1 as D (5 bases). The sequence came from a man between 18 and 35 years old who received the YFV17D yellow fever vaccine. The CDR3 protein is CASSPGSGYTF. CDR3 nucleotide sequence: TGTGCCAGCAGCCCAGGGAGCGGCTACACCTTC.